These 16 T cell receptor beta chains originate from one sample sequenced in a study of blood T cell repertoires in COVID-19. Repertoires were generated with immunoSEQ multiplex PCR, while TCRdb's copy carries only in-frame clones and drops some. The sample holds over 120,000 clones, about 90% seen once. Input material: peripheral blood. The receptors here all came from a woman aged 45 to 65 with acute or convalescent COVID-19.

This chain links TRBV5-1 with TRBJ2-3; 7 bases fit TRBD2. Losses at the gene ends were 2 bases for V and 1 base for J; bases not matched to a gene: 4. Germline CDR1 SGHRS, CDR2 YFSETQ. The CDR3 extends over 15 amino acids. The CDR3 reads CASSLGLAGTDTQYF. The CDR3 nucleotides are TGCGCCAGCAGCTTAGGTCTAGCGGGCACAGATACGCAGTATTTT.

In its sample, this clone was seen many times. V usage is TRBV28 and J usage is TRBJ2-1; D may be TRBD1 (6 bases). V shed 6 bases and J shed 8 bases, with 11 bases lying between them. The CDR3 covers 12 residues. Per the germline V gene, CDR1 is MDHEN and CDR2 is SYDVKM. The CDR3 is CASRTGRHEQFF. The CDR3 nucleotides are TGTGCCAGCAGAACAGGGCGCCATGAGCAGTTCTTC.

This chain uses TRBV2 with TRBJ1-5; perhaps TRBD1 as D (5 bases). This CDR3 region has 14 residues. Germline assignment: CDR1 SNHLY and CDR2 FYNNEI. Trimming took off 6 bases at V and 4 bases at J, with 13 bases between the two ends. CDR3 region: CASSGGALNQPQHF. CDR3 DNA sequence: TGTGCCAGCAGCGGTGGGGCCTTAAATCAGCCCCAGCATTTT.

The rearrangement joins TRBV19 to TRBJ2-7, with 7 bases lining up with TRBD2. The CDR3 is 14 residues long. The junction had 6 bases not matched to a gene; V was cut back by 5 bases and J by 2 bases. Germline-derived CDR1 and CDR2 are LNHDA and SQIVND (reference sequence). The CDR3 is CASSLSSGTYEQYF. CDR3 sequence (DNA): TGTGCCAGTAGTCTCTCTAGCGGTACCTACGAGCAGTACTTC.

This clone turned up a few times. The gene calls are TRBV6-1 and TRBJ2-5; perhaps TRBD1 as D (6 bases). This CDR3 region has 16 residues. CDR1 MNHNS and CDR2 SASEGT come from the germline V gene. Deletions cut 4 bases from V and 0 bases from J, with 15 bases between. CDR3 in amino acids: CASSVQVDRYQETQYF. The CDR3 DNA sequence: TGTGCCAGCAGTGTCCAAGTAGACAGGTACCAAGAGACCCAGTACTTC.

There are a few counts of this clone. The V call is TRBV25-1, the J call TRBJ1-6, with D unclear. Germline loops: CDR1 MGHDK, CDR2 SYGVNS. The CDR3 totals 15 residues. V was pared by 4 bases and J by 7 bases, with 14 bases between. Written as DNA, the CDR3 is TGTGCCAGCAGTGCTTCCCGGGTGCGGAATTCACCCCTCCACTTT. Encoded protein: CASSASRVRNSPLHF.

This chain connects TRBV5-1 to TRBJ1-5; TRBD1 might be the D (5 bases). The CDR3 contains 15 residues. The V end was cut by 1 base, the J end by 3 bases, with 11 bases between. Germline lookup yields CDR1 SGHRS and CDR2 YFSETQ. The CDR3 DNA sequence: TGCGCCAGCAGCTTGTTAGGCAGGGTCAATCAGCCCCAGCATTTT. This encodes CASSLLGRVNQPQHF.

The chain links TRBV7-2 to TRBJ1-4, with 9 bases lining up with TRBD1. The V gene end was trimmed by 5 bases and the J gene end by 6 bases; junction bases not matched to a gene: 4. The germline gives CDR1 SGHTA, CDR2 FQGNSA. The CDR3 loop spans 14 amino acids. The DNA for the CDR3 is TGTGCCAGCAGCCGCGACAGGGGGTATGAAAAACTGTTTTTT. The encoded protein is CASSRDRGYEKLFF.

Written as DNA, the CDR3 is TGTGCCAGCAGTGAAACAGGGGGCGTATTATATAATCAGCCCCAGCATTTT. Amino acids: CASSETGGVLYNQPQHF. The V and J genes are TRBV2 and TRBJ1-5; 9 bases map to TRBD1. With V trimmed by 2 bases and J by 4 bases, 9 bases remained unmatched. Germline V gene data show CDR1 as SNHLY and CDR2 as FYNNEI. The CDR3 runs to 17 residues. Full variable domain (outside the CDR3, taken from reference TRBV2 and TRBJ1-5): EPEVTQTPSHQVTQMGQEVILRCVPISNHLYFYWYRQILGQKVEFLVSFYNNEISEKSEIFDDQFSVERPDGSNFTLKIRSTKLEDSAMYFCASSETGGVLYNQPQHFGDGTRLSIL.

V is TRBV19 and J is TRBJ1-2, with 10 bases lining up with TRBD1. Germline CDR1 reads LNHDA; CDR2 reads SQIVND (reference sequence). V dropped 3 bases and J dropped 6; count of bases not matched to a gene: 4. The CDR3 consists of 14 residues. The CDR3 loop is CASSIRGQGHGYTF. In nucleotides, the CDR3 is TGTGCCAGTAGTATCCGGGGACAGGGGCATGGCTACACCTTC.

The V gene is TRBV28, the J gene TRBJ2-5; tentative D call: TRBD2 (6 bases). V was pared by 6 bases and J by 5 bases, with 13 bases between. The CDR3 length is 13 residues. Germline CDR1 is MDHEN and CDR2 is SYDVKM. This CDR3 is CASRGLGRETQYF. The CDR3 DNA reads TGTGCCAGCAGGGGGTTGGGGAGGGAGACCCAGTACTTC.

The gene calls are TRBV2 and TRBJ1-5; the D is unclear. Per the germline V gene, CDR1 is SNHLY and CDR2 is FYNNEI. V was trimmed by 2 bases and J by 3 bases, leaving 11 bases between them. The CDR3 contains 15 residues. The DNA for the CDR3 is TGTGCCAGCAGTGAACGACGAGGGAACAATCAGCCCCAGCATTTT. It codes for CASSERRGNNQPQHF.

The V and J genes are TRBV20-1 and TRBJ1-1; no clear D. Trimming pared 6 bases from V and 14 bases from J, leaving 10 bases between. The CDR3 contains 8 residues. The germline CDR1 and CDR2 sequences are DFQATT and SNEGSKA (reference sequence). DNA of the CDR3: TGCAGTGCCCAAACCGAGTTCTTT. This encodes CSAQTEFF.

The CDR3 bases are TGTGCCAGCAGTAGTCTAGCGGGGGCCGGGGAGCTGTTTTTT. Amino acid sequence: CASSSLAGAGELFF. This sequence joins TRBV2 and TRBJ2-2; TRBD2 matches 10 bases. The CDR3 consists of 14 residues. V lost 5 bases to trimming and J lost 6 bases; unmatched junction nucleotides: 3. Germline V gene sequence: CDR1 SNHLY, CDR2 FYNNEI.

The rearrangement links TRBV7-9 to TRBJ1-1; 7 bases match TRBD1. This CDR3 spans 15 amino acids. CDR1 and CDR2 from the germline V gene are SEHNR and FQNEAQ (reference sequence). The trim removed 4 bases at V and 8 bases at J, leaving 13 bases unmatched. The CDR3 sequence: CASSSTLWGRGEAFF. As DNA, the CDR3 is TGTGCCAGCAGCTCCACCTTATGGGGCAGGGGGGAAGCTTTCTTT.

Only one count was recorded for this clone. J is TRBJ1-3 and V is TRBV21-1; the table's D gene call, TRBD1, was not cross checked with the DNA. TRBV21-1 is an annotated pseudogene. The CDR3 loop spans 17 amino acids. The CDR3 bases are TGTGCCAGCAGCCTTCGATCGGACAGGGGGCTTGGAAACACCATATATTTT. It is translated as CASSLRSDRGLGNTIYF.